This passage covers 28 T cell receptor beta chains from one sample sequenced in a study of T cell clonotyping in hematopoietic cell transplantation. TCRdb's table, derived via immunoSEQ multiplex PCR, lists solely in-frame clones and lacks some. This table holds 35,000 to 50,000 clones, 95% found once. Source material: peripheral blood mononuclear cells. Receptors were obtained from a man aged 25 to 40 in good health. Some clones in this sample may be carry-over from other donors' samples.

The chain recombines TRBV11-1 with TRBJ2-3; 13 nucleotides line up with TRBD2. V shed 5 bases, J shed 2 bases, and the junction held 10 bases outside the gene matches. This CDR3 is 18 amino acids long. Looked up from germline, CDR1 is SGHAT and CDR2 is FQDESV (reference sequence). The CDR3 DNA is TGTGCCAGCAGCCGAGGACTAGCGGGGGCCCGGGCCACAGATACGCAGTATTTT. This encodes CASSRGLAGARATDTQYF.

The chain has TRBV7-9 and TRBJ1-3, with D unclear. V lost 0 bases and J 10 bases, leaving 4 bases between the germline ends. Per germline, CDR1 SEHNR and CDR2 FQNEAQ (reference sequence). The CDR3 extends over 11 amino acids. This chain's CDR3 is CASSLAGTIYF. CDR3 sequence (DNA): TGTGCCAGCAGCTTAGCTGGGACCATATATTTT.

This clone was recorded only once. The chain employs TRBV30 and TRBJ2-1; 9 nucleotides agree with TRBD2. Germline lookup yields CDR1 GTSNPN and CDR2 SVGIG (reference sequence). CDR3 size: 16 residues. V shed 3 bases and J 3 bases; nucleotides not matched to a gene: 9. CDR3 region: CAWRDYSGSFYNEQFF. CDR3 nucleotide sequence: TGTGCCTGGAGGGATTATAGCGGGAGCTTCTACAATGAGCAGTTCTTC. The variable domain in full, with the rest retrieved from reference TRBV30 and TRBJ2-1, is SQTIHQWPATLVQPVGSPLSLECTVEGTSNPNLYWYRQAAGRGLQLLFYSVGIGQISSEVPQNLSASRPQDRQFILSSKKLLLSDSGFYLCAWRDYSGSFYNEQFFGPGTRLTVL.

The chain links TRBV27 to TRBJ2-1; D may be TRBD1 (7 bases). Germline V gives CDR1 MNHEY, CDR2 SMNVEV (reference sequence). V was clipped by 3 bases and J by 10 bases, with 16 bases between them. This CDR3 region has 14 residues. CDR3 nucleotide sequence: TGTGCCAGCAGTTTCGGGGGACAGCCCGTCGAGCAGTTCTTC. Residues: CASSFGGQPVEQFF.

This clone has just a few counts. Written as DNA, the CDR3 is TGTGCCTGGAGTGTTGGTCCTGGCGGTTATCAGCCCCAGCATTTT. This sequence encodes CAWSVGPGGYQPQHF. The chain couples TRBV30 to TRBJ1-5; D not resolved. CDR1 is GTSNPN, CDR2 SVGIG, per germline (reference sequence). The V gene lost 0 bases and the J gene lost 5 bases, with 14 bases spanning the gap. The CDR3 length is 15 residues. Drawing the rest from reference TRBV30 and TRBJ1-5, the complete variable domain is SQTIHQWPATLVQPVGSPLSLECTVEGTSNPNLYWYRQAAGRGLQLLFYSVGIGQISSEVPQNLSASRPQDRQFILSSKKLLLSDSGFYLCAWSVGPGGYQPQHFGDGTRLSIL.

The chain is built from TRBV19 and TRBJ2-5; D remains unclear. The V and J ends lost 4 bases and 3 bases respectively, with 6 bases between them. The CDR3 has 12 residues. Germline CDR1 reads LNHDA; CDR2 reads SQIVND (reference sequence). CDR3 nucleotide sequence: TGTGCCAGTAGTAAACAGAAAGAGACCCAGTACTTC. It codes for CASSKQKETQYF.

The chain carries TRBV2 and TRBJ2-7; maybe TRBD1 (6 bases). Germline V gene lookup returns CDR1 SNHLY and CDR2 FYNNEI. This CDR3 contains 11 residues. The germline V and J ends were trimmed by 7 bases and 6 bases, with 10 bases remaining between them. The CDR3 DNA is TGTGCCAGCATGAGCAGGGGCGAGCAGTACTTC. It translates to CASMSRGEQYF.

This chain connects TRBV10-2 to TRBJ2-2; tentatively, D is TRBD2 (5 bases). The CDR3 is made up of 13 amino acids. Between the trimmed V and J ends, which lost 7 bases and 1 base, there was a span of 7 bases. The germline V gene encodes CDR1 WSHSY and CDR2 SAAADI. The CDR3 sequence is CASIEGNTGELFF. The CDR3 nucleotides are TGCGCCAGCATAGAGGGGAACACCGGGGAGCTGTTTTTT.

The rearrangement links TRBV7-3 to TRBJ2-5; D gene uncertain. This CDR3 is built from 14 residues. The V and J ends lost 1 base and 0 bases respectively, with 6 bases between them. CDR1 is SGHTA, CDR2 FQGTGA, per germline. CDR3 nucleotide sequence: TGTGCCAGCAGCTTAAACGGACACCAAGAGACCCAGTACTTC. Encoded protein: CASSLNGHQETQYF.

This clone was seen a single time. J is TRBJ1-1 and V is TRBV27, with a possible D match to TRBD1 (6 bases). Deletions cut 3 bases from V and 1 base from J, with 12 bases between. This CDR3 contains 15 residues. Germline V CDR1 and CDR2: MNHEY, SMNVEV (reference sequence). As DNA, the CDR3 is TGTGCCAGCAGTTTCTCCGGGACAAAGAACACTGAAGCTTTCTTT. Translating it yields CASSFSGTKNTEAFF.

The V gene is TRBV11-1, the J gene TRBJ1-3, with D maybe TRBD1 (5 bases). With 5 bases removed from V and 0 bases from J, the gap between germline ends came to 11 bases. CDR1 is SGHAT, CDR2 FQDESV, per germline (reference sequence). The CDR3 contains 15 residues. In DNA, the CDR3 is TGTGCCAGCAGCCCGGGACCCGTCTCTGGAAACACCATATATTTT. Translated: CASSPGPVSGNTIYF.

This chain connects TRBV27 to TRBJ2-2; the D gene is possibly TRBD2 (5 bases). The length of the CDR3 is 14 residues. The V gene lost 3 bases and the J gene lost 7 bases, with 12 bases spanning the gap. Germline CDR1 is MNHEY and CDR2 is SMNVEV (reference sequence). CDR3 coding DNA: TGTGCCAGCAGTTTCCTCGGGGAAGGCGGGGAGCTGTTTTTT. The encoded protein is CASSFLGEGGELFF.

This clone was picked up one time. This chain connects TRBV5-4 to TRBJ1-4, with D hard to call. The length of the CDR3 is 16 residues. Trimming cost V 0 bases and J 0 bases, with 9 bases left between them. Germline CDR1 and CDR2: SGHNT and YYREEE (reference sequence). CDR3 in amino acids: CASSLGPHATNEKLFF. CDR3 bases: TGTGCCAGCAGCTTGGGCCCCCATGCAACTAATGAAAAACTGTTTTTT.

V usage is TRBV4-1 and J usage is TRBJ2-2, with 9 bases fitting TRBD1. This CDR3 is 14 amino acids long. Germline loops: CDR1 MGHRA, CDR2 YSYEKL. The V and J ends lost 4 bases and 7 bases, in that order; junction bases with no gene match: 4. In DNA, the CDR3 is TGCGCCAGCAGCCGGACAGGGGTTGGCGGGGAGCTGTTTTTT. Residues: CASSRTGVGGELFF.

The rearrangement uses TRBV6-5 and TRBJ1-1, with 7 positions matching TRBD1. Germline trimming cut 6 bases from V and 0 bases from J; bases unmatched to any gene: 7. The CDR3 totals 15 residues. CDR1 and CDR2 from the germline V gene are MNHEY and SVGAGI. The CDR3, as DNA: TGTGCCAGCAGCAAGACAGGGATAATGAACACTGAAGCTTTCTTT. Translation: CASSKTGIMNTEAFF.

The DNA for the CDR3 is TGTGCCTGGGACCCCGGGACAGCTATGAACACTGAAGCTTTCTTT. This translates into CAWDPGTAMNTEAFF. The chain is built from TRBV30 and TRBJ1-1; 7 bases agree with TRBD1. The CDR3 extends over 15 amino acids. From germline, CDR1 is GTSNPN and CDR2 SVGIG (reference sequence). The V and J ends lost 5 bases and 0 bases, in that order; junction bases with no gene match: 9.

The rearrangement links TRBV7-3 to TRBJ2-1; 9 bases match TRBD2. This CDR3 has 11 residues. Germline CDR1 and CDR2: SGHTA and FQGTGA. V dropped 5 bases and J dropped 13; count of bases not matched to a gene: 3. DNA of the CDR3: TGTGCCAGCAGCCTTAGCGGGAGACAGTTCTTC. Amino acid sequence: CASSLSGRQFF.

This clone was seen a single time. The rearrangement joins TRBV5-6 to TRBJ1-1; a possible D gene is TRBD1 (5 bases). The CDR3 totals 14 residues. The V end lost 4 bases, the J end lost 1 base, and 11 bases lay between the germline ends. Germline V gene sequence: CDR1 SGHDT, CDR2 YYEEEE. The CDR3 DNA reads TGTGCCAGCAGCCGTTCGGGACGGAACACTGAAGCTTTCTTT. Its translation: CASSRSGRNTEAFF.

J is TRBJ2-3 and V is TRBV6-4; 12 bases are a match to TRBD2. CDR1 is MRHNA, CDR2 SNTAGT, per germline. V trimming: 3 bases; J trimming: 4 bases; junction bases outside the gene matches: 5. The CDR3 is made up of 16 amino acids. This CDR3 reads CASSETPSGGADTQYF. In DNA, the CDR3 is TGTGCCAGCAGTGAAACCCCTAGCGGGGGGGCAGATACGCAGTATTTT.

The chain's CDR3 is CSARASGEQFF. The CDR3 DNA reads TGCAGTGCCCGTGCATCGGGTGAGCAGTTCTTC. The gene calls are TRBV20-1 and TRBJ2-1; D gene unclear. V was clipped by 6 bases and J by 9 bases, with 12 bases between them. The CDR3 runs 11 residues. Germline-derived CDR1 and CDR2 are DFQATT and SNEGSKA (reference sequence).

V gene TRBV2 combines with J gene TRBJ2-7; TRBD2 matches 8 bases. Germline CDR1 is SNHLY and CDR2 is FYNNEI. This CDR3 is 15 amino acids long. After removal of 8 bases from V and 2 bases from J, the junction contained 11 bases not matched to a gene. The CDR3 is CASLFTSGWTYEQYF. The CDR3 DNA follows: TGTGCCAGCTTATTTACTAGCGGATGGACCTACGAGCAGTACTTC. Filled out from reference TRBV2 and TRBJ2-7, the complete variable domain reads EPEVTQTPSHQVTQMGQEVILRCVPISNHLYFYWYRQILGQKVEFLVSFYNNEISEKSEIFDDQFSVERPDGSNFTLKIRSTKLEDSAMYFCASLFTSGWTYEQYFGPGTRLTVT.

This clone has a single count. The rearrangement uses TRBV5-6 and TRBJ1-2; D is undetermined. The CDR3 has 12 amino acids. Germline CDR1 SGHDT, CDR2 YYEEEE. The V gene lost 3 bases and the J gene lost 5 bases, with 8 bases spanning the gap. The CDR3: CASSSLMYGYTF. CDR3 sequence (DNA): TGTGCCAGCAGCTCCCTTATGTATGGCTACACCTTC.

The J gene is TRBJ2-7, the V gene TRBV27, with a possible D match to TRBD1 (6 bases). V was clipped by 1 base and J by 0 bases, with 7 bases between them. Germline assignment: CDR1 MNHEY and CDR2 SMNVEV (reference sequence). This CDR3 is 14 amino acids long. The CDR3 reads CASSLYRASYEQYF. DNA for the CDR3: TGTGCCAGCAGTTTATACAGGGCCTCCTACGAGCAGTACTTC.

This clone was seen a few times. The J gene is TRBJ1-5, the V gene TRBV7-9, with unresolved D. V gave up 5 bases and J gave up 5 bases, with 13 bases separating them. This CDR3 region has 14 residues. The germline V gene has CDR1 SEHNR and CDR2 FQNEAQ (reference sequence). The CDR3 nucleotides read TGTGCCAGCAGCGCGGGGATTGGGGATCAGCCCCAGCATTTT. It translates to CASSAGIGDQPQHF.

The chain has TRBV27 and TRBJ2-5; D perhaps matches TRBD2 (5 bases). Looked up from germline, CDR1 is MNHEY and CDR2 is SMNVEV (reference sequence). V lost 4 bases, J lost 1 base, and 10 bases lay in between. The CDR3 is 14 residues long. In nucleotides, the CDR3 is TGTGCCAGCAGTTCCGGTCTAGCCCAAGAGACCCAGTACTTC. Amino acid sequence: CASSSGLAQETQYF.

The CDR3 loop is CASSPEEGLYF. In DNA, the CDR3 is TGTGCCAGCAGCCCGGAGGAGGGTCTCTACTTC. The chain has TRBV7-2 and TRBJ2-7, with D maybe TRBD2 (6 bases). The CDR3 is 11 residues long. Trimming shortened V by 5 bases and J by 13 bases, and 15 bases separated the two germline ends. Germline loops: CDR1 SGHTA, CDR2 FQGNSA.

V usage is TRBV9 and J usage is TRBJ2-7; TRBD2 might be the D (6 bases). The length of the CDR3 is 15 residues. V lost 0 bases and J 4 bases, leaving 14 bases between the germline ends. Germline V gene sequence: CDR1 SGDLS, CDR2 YYNGEE. The CDR3 sequence: CASSVVAGFGYEQYF. For the CDR3, the DNA is TGTGCCAGCAGCGTAGTGGCGGGATTTGGGTACGAGCAGTACTTC.

The chain couples TRBV5-4 to TRBJ1-2; 7 bases line up with TRBD1. The CDR3 sequence is 15 residues long. Trimming at V came to 4 bases and at J to 5 bases, leaving 11 bases not matched to a gene. Germline loops: CDR1 SGHNT, CDR2 YYREEE (reference sequence). In nucleotides, the CDR3 is TGTGCCAGCAGCCCCGCCGGGGCAGGGGGATATGGCTACACCTTC. Residues: CASSPAGAGGYGYTF.